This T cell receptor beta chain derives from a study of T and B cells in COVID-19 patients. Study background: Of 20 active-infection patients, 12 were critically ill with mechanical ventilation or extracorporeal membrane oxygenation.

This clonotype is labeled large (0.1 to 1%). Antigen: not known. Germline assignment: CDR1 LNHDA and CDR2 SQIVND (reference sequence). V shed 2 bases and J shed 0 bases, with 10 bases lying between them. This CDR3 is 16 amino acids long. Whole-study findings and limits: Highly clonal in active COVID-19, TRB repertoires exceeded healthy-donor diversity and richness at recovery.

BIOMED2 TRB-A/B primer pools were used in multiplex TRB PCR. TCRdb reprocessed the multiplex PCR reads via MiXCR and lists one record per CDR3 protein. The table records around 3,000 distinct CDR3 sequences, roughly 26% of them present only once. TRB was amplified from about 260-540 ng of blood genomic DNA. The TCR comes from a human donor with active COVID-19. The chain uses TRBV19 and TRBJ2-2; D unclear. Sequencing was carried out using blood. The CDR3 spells CASSIMGSANTGELFF. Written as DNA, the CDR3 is TGTGCCAGTAGTATAATGGGGTCAGCGAACACCGGGGAGCTGTTTTTT.